The 15 T cell receptor beta chains in this list originate from one sample, sequenced in a study of cytomegalovirus exposure and HLA in healthy donors. A multiplex PCR was run with 60 Vbeta primers and 13 Jbeta primers. This table comes from immunoSEQ multiplex PCR, and its TCRdb copy is limited to in-frame clones, with some not included. The data show around 140,000 clones, with over 75% seen just once and around 2.5% held by the top ten. Sequencing used PBMCs. The receptors originated from a male donor in good health and CMV-seronegative.

This chain links TRBV14 with TRBJ2-7; 7 bases fit TRBD1. Trimming took 4 bases from V and 2 from J; bases not matched to a gene: 5. The CDR3 length is 14 residues. Germline lookup yields CDR1 SGHDN and CDR2 FVKESK. The CDR3 bases are TGTGCCAGCAGCCGACCGGGACAGCCCTACGAGCAGTACTTC. Translating gives CASSRPGQPYEQYF.

This chain joins TRBV29-1 and TRBJ2-7, with TRBD2 matching over 13 bases. CDR1 and CDR2 (germline): SQVTM, ANQGSEA. Losses at the gene ends were 4 bases for V and 0 bases for J; bases not matched to a gene: 6. CDR3 size: 16 residues. CDR3 bases: TGCAGCGTTGTGACTAGCGGGAGGATACGCTCCTACGAGCAGTACTTC. This translates into CSVVTSGRIRSYEQYF.

The gene calls are TRBV12-2 and TRBJ2-7; TRBD1, the table's D call, lacks a check against the DNA. TRBV12-2 is a pseudogene. CDR3 length: 15 amino acids. This CDR3 reads CASRLARVLFYEQYF. The DNA for the CDR3 is TGTGCAAGTCGCTTGGCCAGGGTACTTTTTTACGAGCAGTACTTC.

The gene calls are TRBV29-1 and TRBJ2-3, with 13 bases fitting TRBD2. The germline CDR1 and CDR2 sequences are SQVTM and ANQGSEA. V shed 5 bases and J 2 bases; nucleotides not matched to a gene: 13. CDR3 length equals 18 residues. CDR3 protein: CSVRTSGSWVYFTDTQYF. Here the CDR3 DNA reads TGCAGCGTTCGGACTAGCGGGAGTTGGGTCTACTTCACAGATACGCAGTATTTT.

The sample holds a few counts of this clone. The chain couples TRBV15 to TRBJ2-3; 11 bases map to TRBD2. This CDR3 spans 16 amino acids. Unmatched junction bases numbered 7, after V lost 2 bases and J lost 6 bases. CDR1 and CDR2 (germline): LNHNV, YYDKDF (reference sequence). This CDR3 reads CATSRSPGTSGDTQYF. CDR3 in DNA: TGTGCCACCAGCAGATCCCCCGGGACTAGCGGTGATACGCAGTATTTT.

V and J are TRBV9 and TRBJ2-7, with D tentatively TRBD1 (5 bases). Germline assignment: CDR1 SGDLS and CDR2 YYNGEE. V lost 0 bases, J lost 5 bases, and 18 bases lay in between. The CDR3 extends over 16 amino acids. This chain's CDR3 is CASSVDPRDRVNEQYF. The CDR3, as DNA: TGTGCCAGCAGCGTAGATCCCAGGGATAGGGTTAACGAGCAGTACTTC.

The rearrangement uses TRBV6-5 and TRBJ1-5, with TRBD1 matching over 8 bases. Looked up from germline, CDR1 is MNHEY and CDR2 is SVGAGI. With V trimmed by 4 bases and J by 5 bases, 7 bases remained unmatched. This CDR3 is 15 amino acids long. CDR3 loop: CASSSGTGHYQPQHF. In DNA, the CDR3 is TGTGCCAGCAGTTCCGGGACAGGACATTATCAGCCCCAGCATTTT.

V gene TRBV7-9 combines with J gene TRBJ2-1, with D possibly TRBD2 on 6 matching bases. Germline CDR1 is SEHNR and CDR2 is FQNEAQ (reference sequence). The CDR3 runs 14 residues. V was shortened by 4 bases and J by 1 base, with 8 bases between the two germline ends. The CDR3 nucleotides read TGTGCCAGCAGCTCGGGAGCATCCTACAATGAGCAGTTCTTC. Translating it yields CASSSGASYNEQFF. Full variable domain (rest looked up from reference TRBV7-9 and TRBJ2-1): DTGVSQNPRHKITKRGQNVTFRCDPISEHNRLYWYRQTLGQGPEFLTYFQNEAQLEKSRLLSDRFSAERPKGSFSTLEIQRTEQGDSAMYLCASSSGASYNEQFFGPGTRLTVL.

The rearrangement uses TRBV9 and TRBJ1-6; TRBD1 agrees at 7 bases. Germline V gene sequence: CDR1 SGDLS, CDR2 YYNGEE. The CDR3 spans 15 residues. The ends lost 3 bases at V and 8 bases at J; junction bases unmatched: 8. The CDR3 spells CASSARQGGYSPLHF. CDR3 bases: TGTGCCAGCAGCGCCCGACAGGGTGGATATTCACCCCTCCACTTT.

The chain joins TRBV28 to TRBJ2-2, with D possibly TRBD1 on 5 matching bases. CDR3 size: 10 residues. The germline V gene encodes CDR1 MDHEN and CDR2 SYDVKM. The CDR3 DNA reads as TGTGCTACAGGTTCCGGGGAGCTGTTTTTT. Protein sequence: CATGSGELFF. Based on the CDR3 plus reference TRBV28 and TRBJ2-2, the full variable domain is DVKVTQSSRYLVKRTGEKVFLECVQDMDHENMFWYRQDPGLGLRLIYFSYDVKMKEKGDIPEGYSVSREKKERFSLILESASTNQTSMYLCATGSGELFFGEGSRLTVL.

This sequence joins TRBV18 and TRBJ1-4; 9 nucleotides align to TRBD1. This CDR3 is 18 amino acids long. CDR1 and CDR2 from the germline V gene are KGHSH and LQKENI. Trimming at V came to 6 bases and at J to 4 bases, leaving 15 bases not matched to a gene. CDR3 region: CASSAQPPPGQGNEKLFF. Written as DNA, the CDR3 is TGTGCCAGCTCCGCTCAACCCCCGCCGGGACAGGGTAATGAAAAACTGTTTTTT.

This chain joins TRBV7-2 and TRBJ2-1; 9 bases agree with TRBD2. The V segment lost 1 base and the J segment 5 bases; nucleotides outside the gene matches: 3. Germline CDR1 SGHTA, CDR2 FQGNSA. The CDR3 totals 15 residues. The DNA of the CDR3 is TGTGCCAGCAGCTTAGGGACTAGCGCCAACAATGAGCAGTTCTTC. As protein: CASSLGTSANNEQFF.

The chain couples TRBV7-9 to TRBJ1-4; 7 bases are shared with TRBD1. Germline V gives CDR1 SEHNR, CDR2 FQNEAQ (reference sequence). The CDR3 runs to 18 residues. The J segment lost 5 bases and the V segment lost 5 bases, leaving 17 bases of the junction unmatched. The CDR3 spells CASSPPFGVGTVNEKLFF. DNA of the CDR3: TGTGCCAGCAGCCCACCCTTCGGCGTTGGGACAGTGAATGAAAAACTGTTTTTT.

As concerns this clone: The likely explanation is a read error, given a far larger clone one base away. The V call is TRBV2, the J call TRBJ2-3; TRBD1 is a possible D gene (6 bases). This CDR3 has 15 residues. Per germline, CDR1 SNHLY and CDR2 FYNNEI. V was cut by 3 bases and J by 2 bases, with 12 bases left in between. This CDR3 reads CASSEGADPTDTQYF. The DNA of the CDR3 is TGTGCCAGCAGTGAGGGGGCGGACCCCACAGATACGCAGTATTTT.

V and J are TRBV4-3 and TRBJ1-2, with D possibly matching TRBD1 (5 bases). Between the trimmed V and J ends, which lost 5 bases and 1 base, there was a span of 11 bases. The CDR3 covers 14 residues. Germline values: CDR1 LGHNA, CDR2 YSLEER. CDR3 sequence reads: CASSGWGSNYGYTF. Written as DNA, the CDR3 is TGCGCCAGCAGCGGGTGGGGCAGTAACTATGGCTACACCTTC.